This paragraph reports one T cell receptor beta chain. The 5'RACE method, run with constant-segment primers, produced TCR alpha and TCR beta cDNA libraries (carrying sample barcodes and UMIs). TCRdb analysed the 5' RACE reads with MiXCR anew, one entry per CDR3 protein. The profile covers around 100,000 distinct CDR3 sequences, with about a fifth appearing a single time and approximately 41% taken by the ten largest. The data derive from a study of T-cell memory formation after mild COVID-19. Whole-study context: Clusters of TCRs were largely donor specific.

CDR1 and CDR2 (germline): LGHNA, YSLEER. V was cut by 4 bases and J by 7 bases, with 13 bases left in between. The CDR3 is 13 residues long. This chain links TRBV4-3 with TRBJ1-1, with D maybe TRBD1 (5 bases). What was sequenced was PBMCs or a T cell subset sorted from them (not recorded which). The source of this sequence is a young man who had mild COVID-19 (a few samples of this study predate the infection). Cell type and time point are not known. The CDR3 DNA is TGCGCCAGCAGCCGAGACTCGGGGGATGAAGCTTTCTTT. Translation: CASSRDSGDEAFF.